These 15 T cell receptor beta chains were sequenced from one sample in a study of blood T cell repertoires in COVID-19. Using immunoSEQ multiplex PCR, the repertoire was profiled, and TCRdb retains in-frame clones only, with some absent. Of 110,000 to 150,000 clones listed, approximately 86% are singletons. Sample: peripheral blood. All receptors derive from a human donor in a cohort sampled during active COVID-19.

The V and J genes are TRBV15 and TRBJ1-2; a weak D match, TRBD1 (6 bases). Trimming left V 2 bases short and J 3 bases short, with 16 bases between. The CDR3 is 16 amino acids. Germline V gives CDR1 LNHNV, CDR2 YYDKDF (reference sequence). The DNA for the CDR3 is TGTGCCACCAGCAGACTGGGAGGGGACAACCACTATGGCTACACCTTC. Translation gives CATSRLGGDNHYGYTF.

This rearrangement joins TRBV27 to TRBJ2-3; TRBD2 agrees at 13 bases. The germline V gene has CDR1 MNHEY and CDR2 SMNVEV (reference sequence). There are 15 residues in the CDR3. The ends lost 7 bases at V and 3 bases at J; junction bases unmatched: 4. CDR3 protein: CASKRLAGGTDTQYF. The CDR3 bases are TGTGCCAGCAAACGACTAGCGGGAGGAACAGATACGCAGTATTTT.

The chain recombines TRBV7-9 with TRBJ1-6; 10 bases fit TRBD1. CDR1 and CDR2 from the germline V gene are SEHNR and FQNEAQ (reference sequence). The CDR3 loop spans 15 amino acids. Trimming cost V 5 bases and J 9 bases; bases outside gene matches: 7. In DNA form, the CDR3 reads TGTGCCAGCAGCGCAAAGACAGGGGGCGTTTCACCCCTCCACTTT. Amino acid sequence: CASSAKTGGVSPLHF.

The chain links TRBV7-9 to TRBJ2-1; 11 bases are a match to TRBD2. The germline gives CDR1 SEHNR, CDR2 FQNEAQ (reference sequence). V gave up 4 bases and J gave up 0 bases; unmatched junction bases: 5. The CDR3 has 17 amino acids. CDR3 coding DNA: TGTGCCAGCAGCTCAGGGACTAGCGGTCTCTCCTACAATGAGCAGTTCTTC. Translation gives CASSSGTSGLSYNEQFF. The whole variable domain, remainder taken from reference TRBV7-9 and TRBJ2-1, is DTGVSQNPRHKITKRGQNVTFRCDPISEHNRLYWYRQTLGQGPEFLTYFQNEAQLEKSRLLSDRFSAERPKGSFSTLEIQRTEQGDSAMYLCASSSGTSGLSYNEQFFGPGTRLTVL.

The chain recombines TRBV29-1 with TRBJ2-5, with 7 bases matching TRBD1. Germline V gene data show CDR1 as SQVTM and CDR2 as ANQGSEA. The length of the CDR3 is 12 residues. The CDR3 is CSHGTAQETQYF. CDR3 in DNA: TGCAGTCACGGGACAGCGCAAGAGACCCAGTACTTC.

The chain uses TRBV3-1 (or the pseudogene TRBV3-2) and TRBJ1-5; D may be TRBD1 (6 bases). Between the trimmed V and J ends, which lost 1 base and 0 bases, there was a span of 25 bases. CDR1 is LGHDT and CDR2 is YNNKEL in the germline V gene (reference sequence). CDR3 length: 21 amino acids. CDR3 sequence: CASSQGPSTSTGPYSNQPQHF. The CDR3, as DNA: TGTGCCAGCAGCCAAGGCCCCTCCACATCCACAGGGCCTTATAGCAATCAGCCCCAGCATTTT.

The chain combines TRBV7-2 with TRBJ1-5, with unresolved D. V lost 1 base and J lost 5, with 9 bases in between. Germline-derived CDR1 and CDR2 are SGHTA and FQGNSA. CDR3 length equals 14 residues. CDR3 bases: TGTGCCAGCAGCTTAGGCCCCGGGGATCAGCCCCAGCATTTT. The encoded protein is CASSLGPGDQPQHF. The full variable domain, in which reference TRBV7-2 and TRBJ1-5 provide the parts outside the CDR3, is GAGVSQSPSNKVTEKGKDVELRCDPISGHTALYWYRQSLGQGLEFLIYFQGNSAPDKSGLPSDRFSAERTGGSVSTLTIQRTQQEDSAVYLCASSLGPGDQPQHFGDGTRLSIL.

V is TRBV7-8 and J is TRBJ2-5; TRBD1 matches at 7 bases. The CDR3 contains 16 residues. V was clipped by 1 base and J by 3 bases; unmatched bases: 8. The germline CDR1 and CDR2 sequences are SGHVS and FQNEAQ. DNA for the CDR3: TGTGCCAGCAGCTTAGTTTTGGCCACAGGGGAAGAGACCCAGTACTTC. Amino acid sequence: CASSLVLATGEETQYF.

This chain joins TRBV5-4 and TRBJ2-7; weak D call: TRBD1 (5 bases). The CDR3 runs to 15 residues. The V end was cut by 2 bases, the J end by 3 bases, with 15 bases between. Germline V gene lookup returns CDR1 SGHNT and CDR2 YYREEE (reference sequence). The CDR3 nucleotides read TGTGCCAGCAGCTTATCGTGGACGGACAACTACGAGCAGTACTTC. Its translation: CASSLSWTDNYEQYF.

The CDR3 DNA reads TGTGCCAGCGCCGGAGCCGGGACAAGAAATCAGCCCCAGCATTTT. Translated: CASAGAGTRNQPQHF. This chain links TRBV5-8 with TRBJ1-5; possible D gene TRBD1, 6 bases. The V and J ends lost 7 bases and 4 bases respectively, with 18 bases between them. Germline lookup yields CDR1 SGHTS and CDR2 YDEGEE. This CDR3 has 15 residues.

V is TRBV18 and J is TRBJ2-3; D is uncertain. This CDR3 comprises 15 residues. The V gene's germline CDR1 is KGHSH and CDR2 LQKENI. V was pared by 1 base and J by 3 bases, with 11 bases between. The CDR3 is CASSPQFDGTDTQYF. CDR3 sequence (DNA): TGTGCCAGCTCACCACAATTCGACGGGACAGATACGCAGTATTTT. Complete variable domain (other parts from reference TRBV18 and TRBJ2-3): NAGVMQNPRHLVRRRGQEARLRCSPMKGHSHVYWYRQLPEEGLKFMVYLQKENIIDESGMPKERFSAEFPKEGPSILRIQQVVRGDSAAYFCASSPQFDGTDTQYFGPGTRLTVL.

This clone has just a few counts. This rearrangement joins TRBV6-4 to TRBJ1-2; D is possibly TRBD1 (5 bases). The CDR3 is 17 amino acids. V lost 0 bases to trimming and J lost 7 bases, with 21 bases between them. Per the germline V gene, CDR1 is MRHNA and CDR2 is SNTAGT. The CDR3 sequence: CASSDSRQPSRVCGYTF. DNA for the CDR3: TGTGCCAGCAGTGACTCAAGACAGCCTTCCAGGGTATGTGGCTACACCTTC.

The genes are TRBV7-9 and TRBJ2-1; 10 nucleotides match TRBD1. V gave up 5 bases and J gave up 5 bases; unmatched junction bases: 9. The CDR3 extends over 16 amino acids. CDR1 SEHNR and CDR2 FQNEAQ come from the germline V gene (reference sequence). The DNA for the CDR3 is TGTGCCAGCAGCACCCGGGGACAGGGGAGGGACAATGAGCAGTTCTTC. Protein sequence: CASSTRGQGRDNEQFF.

In DNA form, the CDR3 reads TGTGCCAGCAGCTTAAGAGGGGGCTATGGAAACACCATATATTTT. Translating gives CASSLRGGYGNTIYF. The gene calls are TRBV5-6 and TRBJ1-3, with 7 bases lining up with TRBD1. The CDR3 is 15 residues long. J was trimmed by 3 bases and V by 2 bases; bases with no gene match: 5. Germline CDR1 SGHDT, CDR2 YYEEEE.

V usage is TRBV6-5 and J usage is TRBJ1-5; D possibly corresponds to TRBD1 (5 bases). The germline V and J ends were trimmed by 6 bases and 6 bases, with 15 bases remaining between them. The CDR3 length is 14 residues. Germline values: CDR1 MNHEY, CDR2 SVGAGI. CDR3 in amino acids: CASSLPVTGQPQHF. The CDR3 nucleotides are TGTGCCAGCAGCCTCCCTGTAACAGGTCAGCCCCAGCATTTT.